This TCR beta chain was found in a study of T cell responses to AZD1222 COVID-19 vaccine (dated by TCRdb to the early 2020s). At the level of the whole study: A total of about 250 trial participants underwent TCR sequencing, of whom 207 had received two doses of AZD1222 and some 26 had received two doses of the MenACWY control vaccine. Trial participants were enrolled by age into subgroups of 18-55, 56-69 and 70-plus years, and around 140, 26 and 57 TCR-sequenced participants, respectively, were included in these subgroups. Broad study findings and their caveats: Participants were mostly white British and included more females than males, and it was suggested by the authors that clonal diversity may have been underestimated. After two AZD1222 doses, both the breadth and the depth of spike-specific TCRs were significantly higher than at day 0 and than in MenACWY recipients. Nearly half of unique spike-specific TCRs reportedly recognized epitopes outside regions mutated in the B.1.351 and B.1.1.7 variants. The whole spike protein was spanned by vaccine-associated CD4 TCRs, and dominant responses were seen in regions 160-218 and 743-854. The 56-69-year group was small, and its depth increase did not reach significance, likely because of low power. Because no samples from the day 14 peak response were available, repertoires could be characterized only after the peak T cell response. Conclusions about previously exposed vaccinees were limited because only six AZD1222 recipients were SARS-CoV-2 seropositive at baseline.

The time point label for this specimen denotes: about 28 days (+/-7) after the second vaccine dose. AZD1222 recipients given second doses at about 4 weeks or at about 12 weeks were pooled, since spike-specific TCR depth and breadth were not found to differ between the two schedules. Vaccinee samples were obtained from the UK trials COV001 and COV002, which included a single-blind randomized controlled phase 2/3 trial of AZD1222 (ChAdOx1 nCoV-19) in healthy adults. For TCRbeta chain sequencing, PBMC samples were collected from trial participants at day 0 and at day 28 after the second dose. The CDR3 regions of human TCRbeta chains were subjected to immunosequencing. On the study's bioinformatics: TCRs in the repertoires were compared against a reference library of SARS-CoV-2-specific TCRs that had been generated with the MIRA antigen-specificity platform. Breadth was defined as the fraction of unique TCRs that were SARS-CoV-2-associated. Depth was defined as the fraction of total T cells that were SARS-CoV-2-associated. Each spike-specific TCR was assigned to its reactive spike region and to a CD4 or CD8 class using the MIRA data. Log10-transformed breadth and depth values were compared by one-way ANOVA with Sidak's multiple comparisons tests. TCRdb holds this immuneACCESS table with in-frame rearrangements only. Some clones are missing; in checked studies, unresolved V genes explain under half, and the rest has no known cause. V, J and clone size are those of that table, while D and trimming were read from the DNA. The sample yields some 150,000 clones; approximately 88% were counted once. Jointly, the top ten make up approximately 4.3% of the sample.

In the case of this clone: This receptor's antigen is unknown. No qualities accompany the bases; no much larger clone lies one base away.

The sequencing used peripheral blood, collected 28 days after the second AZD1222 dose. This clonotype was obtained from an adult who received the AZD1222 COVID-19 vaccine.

The bases are TGTGCCAGTACCTCCCGGGGGCTGTCTGGAAACACCATATATTTT. The resulting protein is CASTSRGLSGNTIYF. Rearrangement joined TRBV19 to TRBJ1-3; TRBD1 is a possible D gene, resting on 6 matching bases. V sheds 7 bases and J sheds 1 base, leaving 14 bases between their ends. Its CDR3 holds 15 amino acids, cysteine through phenylalanine. Only the CDR3 DNA stays, 45 bases, in frame from base 1. The germline V gene (reference sequence) sets CDR1 to LNHDA and CDR2 to SQIVND.